This T cell receptor (beta chain) was sequenced in a study of T cell repertoires in cytomegalovirus infection. Study background: CMV epitopes in the study were HLA-C-restricted (recently identified) and HLA-B-restricted (well studied). Evidence of both CMV infection and a matching HLA type came from public TCR beta signatures. Study-level points and caveats: Summed frequency of public TCR beta families distinguished CMV carriers with the relevant HLA. In two of eight donors, the top clonotype was HLA-C-restricted CMV-specific.

TCRdb recomputed calls from the reads with MiXCR, one row per CDR3 protein. The sample lists roughly 920,000 distinct CDR3 sequences, 31% occurring once. Trimming left V 4 bases short and J 4 bases short, with 10 bases between. The CDR3 runs 13 residues. The V gene's germline CDR1 is MNHEY and CDR2 SVGAGI. This clonotype came up many times. Its antigen is as yet unknown. Source: cultured CD8+ T cells from PBMCs, taken from culture after CMV antigen stimulation. This receptor was obtained from a human donor in good health (CMV status not recorded). Some clones in this sample may be carry-over from other donors' samples. The V call is TRBV6-5, the J call TRBJ1-2, with D uncertain. In DNA form, the CDR3 reads TGTGCCAGCAGTTTGGAGGGATTCTATGGCTACACCTTC. It encodes CASSLEGFYGYTF.